The 15 T cell receptor beta chains presented below share a single source sample, sequenced in a study of blood T cell repertoires in COVID-19. TCRdb keeps only in-frame clones here, not all; method: immunoSEQ multiplex PCR. The table has 130,000 to 150,000 clones, around four fifths seen once. Sample: peripheral blood. The receptors were gathered from a woman between 40 and 50 years old with active or convalescent COVID-19.

The chain recombines TRBV20-1 with TRBJ1-2; D is uncertain. Trimming took off 6 bases at V and 0 bases at J, with 5 bases between the two ends. CDR3 length: 11 residues. Germline CDR1 is DFQATT and CDR2 is SNEGSKA (reference sequence). The CDR3 region has the DNA TGCAGTGCCCCCACTAACTATGGCTACACCTTC. Encoded protein: CSAPTNYGYTF.

The rearrangement joins TRBV28 to TRBJ1-1, with 8 bases lining up with TRBD1. V was clipped by 1 base and J by 4 bases; unmatched bases: 2. CDR1 MDHEN and CDR2 SYDVKM come from the germline V gene. The CDR3 loop spans 14 amino acids. The chain's CDR3 is CASSLSGGSTEAFF. The CDR3 nucleotides read TGTGCCAGCAGTTTATCAGGGGGCAGCACTGAAGCTTTCTTT.

The genes are TRBV20-1 and TRBJ2-1; 8 bases line up with TRBD1. Trimming removed 6 bases from V and 12 bases from J; junction bases left unmatched: 4. Germline assignment: CDR1 DFQATT and CDR2 SNEGSKA (reference sequence). The CDR3 sequence is 10 residues long. CDR3 in DNA: TGCAGTGCGAGACAGGGGAGGCAGTTCTTC. Translating it yields CSARQGRQFF.

The chain links TRBV18 to TRBJ2-1; TRBD2 agrees at 13 bases. The germline V gene encodes CDR1 KGHSH and CDR2 LQKENI. The CDR3 runs 17 residues. The J segment lost 5 bases and the V segment lost 3 bases, leaving 7 bases of the junction unmatched. The CDR3 nucleotides read TGTGCCAGCTCACCTCGGACTAGCGGGAGTTTCAACAATGAGCAGTTCTTC. Amino acids: CASSPRTSGSFNNEQFF.

CDR3 region: CASSVVTGDNSPLHF. In DNA, the CDR3 is TGTGCCAGCAGCGTAGTCACAGGGGATAATTCACCCCTCCACTTT. This sequence joins TRBV9 and TRBJ1-6; TRBD1 matches 7 bases. Trimming removed 0 bases from V and 5 bases from J; junction bases left unmatched: 2. The CDR3 runs to 15 residues. CDR1 is SGDLS and CDR2 is YYNGEE in the germline V gene. Filled out from reference TRBV9 and TRBJ1-6, the complete variable domain reads DSGVTQTPKHLITATGQRVTLRCSPRSGDLSVYWYQQSLDQGLQFLIQYYNGEERAKGNILERFSAQQFPDLHSELNLSSLELGDSALYFCASSVVTGDNSPLHFGNGTRLTVT.

V gene TRBV19 combines with J gene TRBJ1-5; 7 bases are shared with TRBD1. After removal of 10 bases from V and 3 bases from J, the junction contained 12 bases not matched to a gene. The germline gives CDR1 LNHDA, CDR2 SQIVND (reference sequence). This CDR3 has 15 residues. This CDR3 is CATMGQSWVNQPQHF. DNA for the CDR3: TGTGCCACCATGGGACAGTCCTGGGTCAATCAGCCCCAGCATTTT.

This chain joins TRBV7-6 and TRBJ1-4; 9 positions match TRBD1. CDR1 is SGHVS, CDR2 FNYEAQ, per germline. Losses at the gene ends were 5 bases for V and 4 bases for J; bases not matched to a gene: 8. This CDR3 spans 16 amino acids. The CDR3 DNA reads as TGTGCCAGCAGCCTTACCTCGACAGGGGGTAATGAAAAACTGTTTTTT. Protein sequence: CASSLTSTGGNEKLFF.

The rearrangement uses TRBV19 and TRBJ2-2; 9 bases are a match to TRBD1. The J segment lost 1 base and the V segment lost 8 bases, leaving 5 bases of the junction unmatched. The germline V gene encodes CDR1 LNHDA and CDR2 SQIVND (reference sequence). This CDR3 has 15 residues. The CDR3 DNA sequence: TGTGCCAGTTACCCGGGACAGGGGAACACCGGGGAGCTGTTTTTT. Protein product: CASYPGQGNTGELFF.

The chain couples TRBV9 to TRBJ1-6; the D is unclear. The V and J ends lost 0 bases and 7 bases respectively, with 23 bases between them. CDR3 length: 19 amino acids. Germline assignment: CDR1 SGDLS and CDR2 YYNGEE. The DNA of the CDR3 is TGTGCCAGCAGCGTAGAAGGTAGCGATCTACTAGGGTCGAATTCACCCCTCCACTTT. Protein product: CASSVEGSDLLGSNSPLHF.

The V and J genes are TRBV7-2 and TRBJ2-5; the D gene is possibly TRBD2 (5 bases). This CDR3 is built from 16 residues. V shed 5 bases and J shed 2 bases, with 18 bases lying between them. Germline-derived CDR1 and CDR2 are SGHTA and FQGNSA. CDR3 residues: CASSGPSTREQETQYF. The CDR3 DNA reads TGTGCCAGCAGCGGGCCCTCTACTAGGGAGCAAGAGACCCAGTACTTC.

The chain couples TRBV5-1 to TRBJ2-5, with 10 nucleotides matching TRBD1. The germline gives CDR1 SGHRS, CDR2 YFSETQ. The V gene end was trimmed by 3 bases and the J gene end by 3 bases; junction bases not matched to a gene: 5. There are 15 residues in the CDR3. CDR3 DNA: TGCGCCAGCAGCTCAATCGGGACAGGGGAAGAGACCCAGTACTTC. Translation: CASSSIGTGEETQYF.

The rearrangement joins TRBV6-2 or TRBV6-3 to TRBJ1-5; D gene uncertain. V was pared by 2 bases and J by 7 bases, with 9 bases between. In germline, CDR1 is MNHEY, CDR2 SVGEGT. The CDR3 has 13 residues. The CDR3 sequence: CASSYGSLQPQHF. The CDR3 DNA reads TGTGCCAGCAGTTACGGCTCACTACAGCCCCAGCATTTT.

V and J are TRBV28 and TRBJ1-1; D gene unclear. The CDR3 length is 14 residues. Trimming took off 5 bases at V and 11 bases at J, with 21 bases between the two ends. Germline lookup yields CDR1 MDHEN and CDR2 SYDVKM. The CDR3 DNA sequence: TGTGCCAGCAGTCCTCTAAGAGGAAACGCGCGTGCTTTCTTT. Its translation is CASSPLRGNARAFF. Looking up the rest from reference TRBV28 and TRBJ1-1 gives the full variable domain: DVKVTQSSRYLVKRTGEKVFLECVQDMDHENMFWYRQDPGLGLRLIYFSYDVKMKEKGDIPEGYSVSREKKERFSLILESASTNQTSMYLCASSPLRGNARAFFGQGTRLTVV.

The CDR3 reads CASSLSGGRADTQYF. CDR3 coding DNA: TGCGCCAGCAGCCTTAGCGGAGGCAGGGCAGATACGCAGTATTTT. This chain links TRBV4-1 with TRBJ2-3; perhaps TRBD2 as D (6 bases). Germline V gives CDR1 MGHRA, CDR2 YSYEKL. V was pared by 4 bases and J by 4 bases, with 15 bases between. The length of the CDR3 is 15 residues.

This clone was recorded a few times. This sequence joins TRBV9 and TRBJ1-1, with 11 bases fitting TRBD1. CDR1 is SGDLS and CDR2 is YYNGEE in the germline V gene. The junction had 13 bases not matched to a gene; V was cut back by 4 bases and J by 8 bases. CDR3 length: 16 amino acids. The DNA for the CDR3 is TGTGCCAGCAGCCCCCGGACAGGGGGCGTGAGAGGGGAAGCTTTCTTT. As protein: CASSPRTGGVRGEAFF. The variable domain in full, with the rest retrieved from reference TRBV9 and TRBJ1-1, is DSGVTQTPKHLITATGQRVTLRCSPRSGDLSVYWYQQSLDQGLQFLIQYYNGEERAKGNILERFSAQQFPDLHSELNLSSLELGDSALYFCASSPRTGGVRGEAFFGQGTRLTVV.